This TCR beta chain was documented in a study of CD8 T cells in ankylosing spondylitis. Using quantitative 5'-RACE with molecular barcodes, the authors made TCR beta libraries. MiXCR was run by TCRdb on the 5' RACE reads, yielding one entry per CDR3 protein. The table shows about 200,000 distinct CDR3 sequences, with around 13% occurring only once. Overall study findings and caveats: The authors reported significant enrichment of disease-linked clones in matched ankylosing spondylitis synovial fluid. Disease-linked clones proved CD8+ and comparatively uncommon in peripheral blood. Ankylosing spondylitis blood appeared to carry a characteristic TCR beta motif of under ten highly homologous variants.

This clonotype appeared many times. No antigen is known for it. The TCR comes from a male donor with ankylosing spondylitis or in good health (not recorded which). The source material was blood, either unsorted or a sorted T cell fraction (not recorded which).

CDR3 sequence (DNA): TGTGCCAGCAGTTTAGACACAGCGACGGATACGCAGTATTTT. It codes for CASSLDTATDTQYF. The chain carries TRBV12-3 or TRBV12-4 and TRBJ2-3; D gene uncertain. V dropped 1 base and J dropped 6 bases, with 11 bases sitting between them. This CDR3 region has 14 residues.